The clone carrying this TCR beta chain was counted many times. Its specificity is not known. Each CDR3 protein gets one entry after TCRdb re-called the 5' RACE reads with MiXCR. The sample consists of over 200,000 distinct CDR3 sequences, 6% to 8% of them appearing once. This entry is derived from a study of T cells after yellow fever vaccination. Study findings and constraints: After the booster, around 95% of CD4 and approximately 87% of CD8 primary-response clones were re-detected.

This clonotype was obtained from a man aged 25-45 years who received the YFV17D yellow fever vaccine. The sequences come from CD4+ T cells sorted from PBMCs, collected on the day of the yellow fever booster vaccination.

In nucleotides, the CDR3 is TGTGCCAGCAGTTACTCCCGACTAGAACCTTTATCGGGCAATGAGCAGTTCTTC. Its translation: CASSYSRLEPLSGNEQFF. This chain connects TRBV6-5 to TRBJ2-1; possible D gene TRBD2, 6 bases. The CDR3 loop spans 18 amino acids. The V end was cut by 0 bases, the J end by 6 bases, with 21 bases between. CDR1 and CDR2 (germline): MNHEY, SVGAGI.